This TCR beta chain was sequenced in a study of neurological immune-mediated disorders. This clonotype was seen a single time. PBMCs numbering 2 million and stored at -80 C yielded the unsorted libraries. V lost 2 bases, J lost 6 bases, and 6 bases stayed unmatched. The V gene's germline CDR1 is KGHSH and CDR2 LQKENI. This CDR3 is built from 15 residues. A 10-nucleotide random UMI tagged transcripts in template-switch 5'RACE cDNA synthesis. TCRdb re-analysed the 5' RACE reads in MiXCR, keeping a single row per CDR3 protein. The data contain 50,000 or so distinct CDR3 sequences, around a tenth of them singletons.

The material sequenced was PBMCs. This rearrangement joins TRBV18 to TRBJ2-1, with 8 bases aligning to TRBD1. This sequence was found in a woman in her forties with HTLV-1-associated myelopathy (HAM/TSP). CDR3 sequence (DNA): TGTGCCAGCTCACCATCAGGACAGGGAGGCAATGAGCAGTTCTTC. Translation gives CASSPSGQGGNEQFF.